This T cell receptor beta chain was found in a study of T cell responses to AZD1222 COVID-19 vaccine. Regarding this clone: Its antigen is as yet unknown.

Overall study results and limits: Reports say nearly half of spike-specific TCRs go after unmutated variant regions.

The germline V gene has CDR1 MNHEY and CDR2 SMNVEV (reference sequence). Deletions cut 3 bases from V and 2 bases from J, with 16 bases between. The CDR3 covers 16 residues. TCRdb's table, derived via immunoSEQ multiplex PCR, lists solely in-frame clones and lacks some. Among roughly 120,000 clones, approximately 86% were seen once, and the ten largest hold over 8.5%. The chain is built from TRBV27 and TRBJ1-2; D gene unclear. This clonotype originated in an adult in good health. The specimen was peripheral blood, collected on day 0 of AZD1222 vaccination. The CDR3 nucleotides read TGTGCCAGCAGTTTTTTGAGGAGGACTTTGAACTATGGCTACACCTTC. Its protein product is CASSFLRRTLNYGYTF.